This record concerns one TCR beta chain sequence. A read error is the likely source, as a far larger clone sits one nucleotide away. This specimen comes from a study of prognosis after radiotherapy for stage I lung cancer. Looking at the study overall: Newly diagnosed primary stage I lung tumors were found in roughly 13 patients, while oligometastatic NSCLC after surgical resection of the primary tumor was found in five.

It was by two-round multiplex PCR that TCR beta CDR3 was amplified from genomic DNA. Gene-specific primers for each TRBV and TRBJ gene drove first-round PCR. One entry per CDR3 protein, called by TCRdb with MiXCR from the multiplex PCR reads. Among about 59,000 distinct CDR3 sequences listed, around a quarter were seen once. Two sampling time points were used, and about 5.6 milliliters of peripheral blood were drawn at each. Germline loops: CDR1 MRHNA, CDR2 SNTAGT. The CDR3 loop spans 15 amino acids. The sequence was obtained from a donor aged 50 or older with non-small cell lung cancer. Sequencing was performed on PBMCs, taken before or after stereotactic body radiation therapy (not recorded which). The V call is TRBV6-4, the J call TRBJ1-1; 8 bases agree with TRBD1. The CDR3 here is CASIRHQGANTEDFF. The CDR3 bases are TGTGCCAGCATTCGCCACCAGGGGGCGAACACTGAAGATTTCTTT.